This T cell receptor beta chain stems from a study of graft-versus-host responses after intestinal transplantation. Background on the study: All of the recipients had induction that used anti-thymocyte globulin, then tacrolimus and steroids for approximately 3 years.

The protocol was immunoSEQ multiplex PCR, while the TCRdb copy is restricted to in-frame clones and leaves out a portion. The table has fewer than 95,000 clones, about 92% seen once. The CDR3 sequence is 16 residues long. Note on this clone: No antigen is known for it. Other DNA sequences in this specimen translate into the identical CDR3.

General study points: Subjects displaying graft-donor T cell macrochimerism possessed elevated graft-versus-host to host-versus-graft clonal ratios inside allografts. Early post-transplant HvG declines showed an association with peak circulating GvH clone levels. Recipient marrow harbored GvH clones, some of which surfaced first in ileum or blood.

The sequence came from a human donor who received an intestinal transplant. The specimen comprised unstimulated CD8+ T cells sorted from spleen or lymph node cells, sampled before intestinal transplant. The chain uses TRBV21-1 and TRBJ2-1; the table's D gene call, TRBD1, was not cross checked with the DNA. TRBV21-1 is classified as a pseudogene. This chain's CDR3 is CASSKQGVPSYNEQFF. CDR3 DNA: TGTGCCAGCAGTAAACAAGGGGTACCCTCCTACAATGAGCAGTTCTTC.